The 12 T cell receptor beta chains below all came from one sample that was sequenced in a study of blood T cells in healthy people across ages. It was with a sample-barcoded 5' primer and a J-beta primer mix that a second PCR of about 6 to 12 cycles was run. TCRdb passed the 5' RACE reads through MiXCR, listing each CDR3 protein once. Of over 600,000 distinct CDR3 sequences in the sample, about 45% were seen once. The sequenced sample consisted of blood. The receptors originated from an elderly man in good health.

Of note for this clonotype: A much larger clone lies one base from this, so it may be a read error. The chain has TRBV5-1 and TRBJ2-3; 9 bases agree with TRBD2. Germline-derived CDR1 and CDR2 are SGHRS and YFSETQ. The CDR3 covers 16 residues. DNA for the CDR3: TGCGTCAGCAGCTCCACGGGAGCGGGAGGCACGGATACGCAGTATTTT. It codes for CVSSSTGAGGTDTQYF. The variable domain in full, with the rest retrieved from reference TRBV5-1 and TRBJ2-3, is KAGVTQTPRYLIKTRGQQVTLSCSPISGHRSVSWYQQTPGQGLQFLFEYFSETQRNKGNFPGRFSGRQFSNSRSEMNVSTLELGDSALYLCVSSSTGAGGTDTQYFGPGTRLTVL.

In its sample, this clonotype was seen once. The J gene is TRBJ2-5, the V gene TRBV20-1, with D perhaps assigned TRBD1 or TRBD2 (6 bases each). The germline V and J ends were trimmed by 5 bases and 11 bases, with 18 bases remaining between them. Germline V lookup: CDR1 DFQATT, CDR2 SNEGSKA (reference sequence). This CDR3 spans 12 amino acids. CDR3 sequence: CSAALQGGEQYF. CDR3 bases: TGCAGTGCTGCACTACAGGGCGGGGAGCAGTACTTC.

In its sample, this clonotype was seen many times. The rearrangement joins TRBV20-1 to TRBJ2-3, with a weak D call TRBD1 (5 bases). V lost 2 bases to trimming and J lost 3 bases, with 12 bases between them. In germline, CDR1 is DFQATT, CDR2 SNEGSKA (reference sequence). The CDR3 contains 14 residues. The CDR3 sequence: CSARHRTGTDTQYF. For the CDR3, the DNA is TGCAGTGCTAGACACCGTACAGGAACAGATACGCAGTATTTT.

A remark on this clonotype: At one end the junction does not follow the germline gene, possibly because of a read error. V gene TRBV11-3 combines with J gene TRBJ2-1, with D uncertain. Germline lookup yields CDR1 SGHNT and CDR2 YENEEA. The CDR3 spans 13 residues. As DNA, the CDR3 is TGTGCCAGCAGCTTAGGGGATGAGTATGAGCAGGTCTTC. It encodes CASSLGDEYEQVF. Full variable domain (outside the CDR3, taken from reference TRBV11-3 and TRBJ2-1): EAGVVQSPRYKIIEKKQPVAFWCNPISGHNTLYWYLQNLGQGPELLIRYENEEAVDDSQLPKDRFSAERLKGVDSTLKIQPAELGDSAVYLCASSLGDEYEQVFGPGTRLTVL.

The genes are TRBV25-1 and TRBJ2-7, with no clear D. CDR1 and CDR2 (germline): MGHDK, SYGVNS. The CDR3 contains 13 residues. Trimming removed 8 bases at V and 7 bases at J, with 18 bases between. CDR3 nucleotides: TGTGCCAGCGAGGACGGCCCGGGTAGGGAGCAGTACTTC. It codes for CASEDGPGREQYF.

The chain combines TRBV3-1 with TRBJ2-1, with a weak D call TRBD2 (5 bases). The CDR3 runs 12 residues. Germline V gives CDR1 LGHDT, CDR2 YNNKEL (reference sequence). Trimming removed 3 bases from V and 5 bases from J, with 5 bases in between. CDR3 in DNA: TGTGCCAGCAGCCACGGGGACAATGAGCAGTTCTTC. Amino acids: CASSHGDNEQFF.

The chain carries TRBV19 and TRBJ2-6; 9 bases match TRBD1. This CDR3 contains 19 residues. Germline CDR1 reads LNHDA; CDR2 reads SQIVND (reference sequence). V lost 8 bases and J lost 0; bases outside the gene matches: 14. The CDR3 nucleotides are TGTGCCAGTGCAAATCCCACCGGGACAGGGTCCTCTGGGGCCAACGTCCTGACTTTC. It translates to CASANPTGTGSSGANVLTF.

V and J are TRBV3-1 and TRBJ2-5; D is unclear. Germline V gives CDR1 LGHDT, CDR2 YNNKEL (reference sequence). The germline V and J ends were trimmed by 0 bases and 11 bases, with 19 bases remaining between them. CDR3 size: 15 residues. The DNA for the CDR3 is TGTGCCAGCAGCCAAGATCCTGCCAGACTCAATGAGCAGTACTTC. This encodes CASSQDPARLNEQYF.

In its sample, this clonotype was seen a few times. The chain uses TRBV6-1 and TRBJ2-3; possibly TRBD1 for D (5 bases). From germline, CDR1 is MNHNS and CDR2 SASEGT. V lost 5 bases, J lost 4 bases, and 13 bases lay in between. The CDR3 sequence is 14 residues long. In DNA, the CDR3 is TGTGCCAGCAGTCGTAGGGCCAGGGCAGATACGCAGTATTTT. This codes for CASSRRARADTQYF.

This clonotype turned up a few times. The chain links TRBV12-3 or TRBV12-4 to TRBJ1-6; D is undetermined. The CDR3 consists of 14 residues. V was cut by 5 bases and J by 7 bases, with 12 bases left in between. The CDR3 here is CASSLGPLNSPLHF. In nucleotides, the CDR3 is TGTGCCAGCAGTCTAGGACCCTTAAATTCACCCCTCCACTTT.

CDR3 in amino acids: CASSPAPGQDDGYTF. Here the CDR3 DNA reads TGTGCCAGCAGTCCAGCGCCAGGACAGGACGATGGCTACACCTTC. The chain recombines TRBV28 with TRBJ1-2; 7 nucleotides line up with TRBD1. The CDR3 has 15 residues. Germline V gene sequence: CDR1 MDHEN, CDR2 SYDVKM. Trimming cost V 5 bases and J 6 bases; bases outside gene matches: 12.

The genes are TRBV7-8 and TRBJ1-4, with D possibly matching TRBD1 (5 bases). V was trimmed by 9 bases and J by 8 bases, leaving 19 bases between them. The CDR3 runs 14 residues. CDR1 is SGHVS and CDR2 is FQNEAQ in the germline V gene. The DNA for the CDR3 is TGTGCCAGTCGTCGACCGCAGGAGGGGGAAAAACTGTTTTTT. Translating gives CASRRPQEGEKLFF. Looking up the rest from reference TRBV7-8 and TRBJ1-4 gives the full variable domain: GAGVSQSPRYKVAKRGQDVALRCDPISGHVSLFWYQQALGQGPEFLTYFQNEAQLDKSGLPSDRFFAERPEGSVSTLKIQRTQQEDSAVYLCASRRPQEGEKLFFGSGTQLSVL.